What follows describes a single T cell receptor (beta chain). Trimming cost V 1 base and J 3 bases, with 7 bases left between them. CDR3 length: 13 residues. Per germline, CDR1 KGHSH and CDR2 LQKENI. Data came from immunoSEQ multiplex PCR; TCRdb stores just in-frame clones and leaves some out. The table records about 77,000 clones, about 80% of them present only once. This specimen comes from a study of blood T cell repertoires in COVID-19. The sequence was obtained from a woman in her 70s with acute or convalescent COVID-19. The chain combines TRBV18 with TRBJ2-7, with D unclear. The source material was peripheral blood. The CDR3 DNA sequence: TGTGCCAGCTCACCACGCAGTTACTACGAGCAGTACTTC. Encoded protein: CASSPRSYYEQYF.